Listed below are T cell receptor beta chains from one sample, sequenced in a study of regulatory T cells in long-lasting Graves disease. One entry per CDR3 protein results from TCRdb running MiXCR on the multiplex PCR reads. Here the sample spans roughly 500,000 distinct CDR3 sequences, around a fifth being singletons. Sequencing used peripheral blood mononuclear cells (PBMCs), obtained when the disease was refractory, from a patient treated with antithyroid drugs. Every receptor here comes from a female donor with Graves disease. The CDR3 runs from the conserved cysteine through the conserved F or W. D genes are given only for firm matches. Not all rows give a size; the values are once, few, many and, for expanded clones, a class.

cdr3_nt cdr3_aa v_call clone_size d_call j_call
TGTGCCATCAGTGAGTCGACTCAAAACTCAGGGGAAGATGGCTACACCTTC CAISESTQNSGEDGYTF TRBV10-3 many . TRBJ1-2
TGTGCCAGCAGCTTAGCGCCGACCTTCGGGACTGAAGCTTTCTTT CASSLAPTFGTEAFF TRBV7-2 . . TRBJ1-1
TGTGCCAGTTCCCCGGGGCGGGTGTCCTACGAGCAGTACTTC CASSPGRVSYEQYF TRBV18 . . TRBJ2-7
TGTGCCAGCAGCTCCCAAGACAGGCATCCTATGAACACTGAAGCTTTCTTT CASSSQDRHPMNTEAFF TRBV13 few . TRBJ1-1
TGTGCCAGCAGCGTGACGACAGGGCCCTACGAGCAGTACTTC CASSVTTGPYEQYF TRBV9 . TRBD1 TRBJ2-7
TGCGCCAGCAGCTTAGACAGGTCAACTAATGAAAAACTGTTTTTT CASSLDRSTNEKLFF TRBV5-1 . . TRBJ1-4
TGTGCCAGCAAAAAACCTCCGGGACAGGGGTTCTACGAGCAGTACTTC CASKKPPGQGFYEQYF TRBV6-2/TRBV6-3 many TRBD1 TRBJ2-7
TGTGCCAGCAGCTTAGAGGCAGGAATCTACGAGCAGTACTTC CASSLEAGIYEQYF TRBV7-2 many . TRBJ2-7
TGCAGTGCTAGGGGGGTGAGCTCCTATGGCTACACCTTC CSARGVSSYGYTF TRBV20-1 many . TRBJ1-2
TGTGCCAGCAGTTTGGGGACTAGCGGTAACACCGGGGAGCTGTTTTTT CASSLGTSGNTGELFF TRBV12-3/TRBV12-4 . TRBD2 TRBJ2-2
TGTGCCGGAGGACCCCAGCATTTT CAGGPQHF TRBV12-3/TRBV12-4 many . TRBJ1-5
TGTGCCAGTAAGGGGGGACAGGCCCTTCTGAACACTGAAGCTTTCTTT CASKGGQALLNTEAFF TRBV19 many TRBD1 TRBJ1-1
TGTGCCAACACCATGAACACTGAAGCTTTCTTT CANTMNTEAFF TRBV7-2 . . TRBJ1-1
TGTGCCAGCAGCTCACTGTATCAGAGAAAGCAGTTCTTC CASSSLYQRKQFF TRBV11-2 many . TRBJ2-1
TGTGCCAGCAGTTTTGCAGGGGTCTACCTCTATGGCTACACCTTC CASSFAGVYLYGYTF TRBV12-3/TRBV12-4 many . TRBJ1-2
TGTGCCAGCAGTTACCGGGACATCTCCTACAATGAGCAGTTCTTC CASSYRDISYNEQFF TRBV28 few . TRBJ2-1
TGTGCCAGCAGCTTAGATGGGGGGCAAGGACAGCCCCAGCATTTT CASSLDGGQGQPQHF TRBV7-2 many . TRBJ1-5
TGTGCCAGCAATCGAAGAGGAGCGGGGGGAGTTTATGAGCAGTTCTTC CASNRRGAGGVYEQFF TRBV2 . TRBD2 TRBJ2-1
TGTGCCAGCAGTCCGAGGACTAGCCGCGCAGATACGCAGTATTTT CASSPRTSRADTQYF TRBV27 . TRBD2 TRBJ2-3
TGTGCCAGCAGCTTAGAGTACCCGGACTATGGCTACACCTTC CASSLEYPDYGYTF TRBV7-8 many . TRBJ1-2